This paragraph covers one TCR beta chain sequence. Its matching antigen is unknown. A second PCR of about 7 to 12 cycles used a sample-barcoded 5' primer and a J-beta primer mix. All cDNA molecules were each tagged by a template-switch adaptor with 12 random nucleotides. Every sample gave at least 2.5 million paired-end reads containing CDR3. One entry per CDR3 protein, called by TCRdb with MiXCR from the 5' RACE reads. The sample comprises 1,500,000 or so distinct CDR3 sequences, around 55% of which are singletons, and 6.5% to 8.5% rests with the top ten. The data were obtained in a study of blood T cells in healthy people across ages. Study-wide findings and caveats: Long-lived and aged donors differed, with more naive CD4+ cells and higher diversity in the long-lived. Naive T cell percentage showed a strong correlation with the diversity of TCR beta.

The CDR3 runs to 13 residues. Trimming took off 1 base at V and 5 bases at J, with 7 bases between the two ends. Germline V gene lookup returns CDR1 SGDLS and CDR2 YYNGEE. This clonotype was obtained from a man between 18 and 29 years old in good health. The V and J genes are TRBV9 and TRBJ2-1; maybe TRBD1 (5 bases). Sample: blood. The CDR3 region is CASSVSRDNEQFF. Written as DNA, the CDR3 is TGTGCCAGCAGCGTATCCAGGGACAATGAGCAGTTCTTC. Full variable domain (rest looked up from reference TRBV9 and TRBJ2-1): DSGVTQTPKHLITATGQRVTLRCSPRSGDLSVYWYQQSLDQGLQFLIQYYNGEERAKGNILERFSAQQFPDLHSELNLSSLELGDSALYFCASSVSRDNEQFFGPGTRLTVL.